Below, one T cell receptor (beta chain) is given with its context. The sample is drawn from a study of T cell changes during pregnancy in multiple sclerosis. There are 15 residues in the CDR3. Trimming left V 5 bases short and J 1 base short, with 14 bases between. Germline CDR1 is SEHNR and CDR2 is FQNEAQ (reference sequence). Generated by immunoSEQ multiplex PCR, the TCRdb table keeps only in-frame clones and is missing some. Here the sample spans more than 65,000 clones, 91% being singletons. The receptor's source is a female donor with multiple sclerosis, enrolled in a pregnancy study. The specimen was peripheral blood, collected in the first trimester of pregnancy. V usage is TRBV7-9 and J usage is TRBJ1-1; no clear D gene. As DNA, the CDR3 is TGTGCCAGCAGCCCCGCGGTGGGTCGGAACACTGAAGCTTTCTTT. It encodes CASSPAVGRNTEAFF.